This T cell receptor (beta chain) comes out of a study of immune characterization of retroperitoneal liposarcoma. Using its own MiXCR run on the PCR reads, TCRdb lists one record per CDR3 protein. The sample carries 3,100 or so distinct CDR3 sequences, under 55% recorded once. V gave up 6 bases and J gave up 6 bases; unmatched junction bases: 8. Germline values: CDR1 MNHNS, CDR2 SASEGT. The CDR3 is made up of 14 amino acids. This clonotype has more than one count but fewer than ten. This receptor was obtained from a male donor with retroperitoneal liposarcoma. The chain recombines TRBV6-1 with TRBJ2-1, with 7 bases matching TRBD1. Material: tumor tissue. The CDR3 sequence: CASRPGQSANEQFF. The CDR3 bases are TGTGCCAGCAGACCGGGACAGAGTGCCAATGAGCAGTTCTTC.